This T cell receptor beta chain is from a study of shared clonotypes between healthy human individuals. Comments on this clone: Different DNA sequences within this sample yield the same CDR3.

Splitting of CD4+ cells produced CD45RA+ naive and CD45RA-negative memory subsets. The genomic DNA of each subset was split evenly across several immunoSEQ plates. As handled by the study authors: Junction-only sequences without quality scores came from ImmunoSEQ, so filtering differed. Produced via immunoSEQ multiplex PCR; TCRdb's table is partial and in-frame only. V and J calls and clone size are copied from that table; D and trimming were computed from the DNA. The sample shows 2,100,000 or so clones, approximately 96% of them seen only once. Germline lookup yields CDR1 SGHDN and CDR2 FVKESK. With 1 base removed from V and 1 base from J, the gap between germline ends came to 4 bases. The CDR3 consists of 13 residues.

What was sequenced was naive CD4+ T cells sorted from blood. The subset denotes: CD45RA+ positively selected. J is TRBJ1-2 and V is TRBV14; D uncertain. The source of this sequence is a man between 18 and 29 years old in good health. DNA for the CDR3: TGTGCCAGCAGCCAAGGCAATAACTATGGCTACACCTTC. Translated, it gives CASSQGNNYGYTF.